This record looks at one T cell receptor (beta chain) sequence and its context. V was clipped by 7 bases and J by 0 bases, with 9 bases between them. The CDR3 extends over 13 amino acids. Germline values: CDR1 MNHNY, CDR2 SVGAGI (reference sequence). Participants comprised healthy donors of bone marrow. The data were taken from a study of cytomegalovirus exposure and HLA in healthy donors. Study summary: For the approximately 420 genotyped donors, about 79% fell within the Caucasian-associated ancestry cluster.

The PCR was carried out with 60 Vbeta primers and 13 Jbeta primers. TCRdb's copy holds only in-frame clones and misses some; the assay was immunoSEQ multiplex PCR. This sample has some 100,000 clones, with around 82% found just once. V usage is TRBV6-6 and J usage is TRBJ1-1; possible D gene TRBD1, 5 bases. Sequencing input: PBMCs. This clonotype originated in a woman aged 50 to 60 in good health and CMV-seropositive. In DNA form, the CDR3 reads TGTGCCAGCAACCCGACAGTGAACACTGAAGCTTTCTTT. Encoded protein: CASNPTVNTEAFF.